Listed below are T cell receptor beta chains from one sample, sequenced in a study of T-cell reconstitution after alpha-beta-depleted transplantation in children. MiXCR, applied by TCRdb to the PCR reads, yields one record per CDR3 protein. The data contain 350,000 to 450,000 distinct CDR3 sequences, around 21% of them singletons. This specimen consisted of PBMCs from the stem cell graft donor, obtained from the stem cell graft. All receptors come from a human donor who donated a stem cell graft to a child with acute myeloid leukemia. The CDR3 runs from the conserved cysteine through the conserved F or W. D genes are given only for firm matches.

>TRBJ2-5|TRBV24-1|TRBD1
CATSRDRFTETQYF
>TRBJ2-7|TRBV19|-
CASSMGLPTYEQYF
>TRBJ2-5|TRBV29-1|TRBD1
CSVTGVQETQYF
>TRBJ2-1|TRBV2|TRBD1
CASRGDETGNPYNEQFF
>TRBJ2-3|TRBV5-1|TRBD2
CASSGFSGVTDTQYF
>TRBJ1-5|TRBV12-3/TRBV12-4|-
CASVDNSNQPQHF
>TRBJ1-1|TRBV5-1|-
CASSFGGAGTEAFF
>TRBJ2-3|TRBV12-3/TRBV12-4|-
CASSLRGGAGIADTQYF
>TRBJ1-3|TRBV7-6|TRBD1
CASSFGTGVIGNTIYF
>TRBJ1-2|TRBV12-3/TRBV12-4|-
CASSKDGVDGYTF
>TRBJ2-6|TRBV24-1|-
CATSDLARGGANVLTF
>TRBJ2-7|TRBV21-1|-
CASHVGIAGRDGIAEQYF
>TRBJ2-1|TRBV5-1|TRBD2
CASRYGLAGAYNEQFF
>TRBJ2-7|TRBV4-2|-
CASSIAAEQYF
>TRBJ1-2|TRBV20-1|-
CSATDTKGGYGYTF
>TRBJ2-7|TRBV11-2|TRBD2
CASSLGLAGGFLPYEQYF
>TRBJ2-5|TRBV12-3/TRBV12-4|-
CASSQDLGTQYF
>TRBJ1-5|TRBV5-1|-
CASSLDGGLQPQHF
>TRBJ1-1|TRBV12-3/TRBV12-4|-
CASKTGPTEAFF
>TRBJ2-5|TRBV20-1|-
CSAEPGTKQETQYF
>TRBJ1-1|TRBV6-5|-
CASRAPGAAAFF
>TRBJ2-7|TRBV7-9|TRBD2
CASSFAGGYEQYF
>TRBJ1-3|TRBV29-1|TRBD1
CSGWDRSSGNTIYF
>TRBJ2-7|TRBV27|-
CASSGHVSSYEQYF
>TRBJ2-3|TRBV24-1|TRBD1
CATSAWGQGADTQYF
>TRBJ1-1|TRBV29-1|TRBD1
CSGNRDRGTEAFF
>TRBJ2-1|TRBV4-1|TRBD1
CASSSEGTGGDEQFF
>TRBJ2-7|TRBV3-1|TRBD1
CASSHLGQGVGEQYF
>TRBJ2-5|TRBV29-1|TRBD2
CSGGKGLGGETQYF
>TRBJ2-7|TRBV5-1|-
CASSLRVEIPYEQYF
>TRBJ2-7|TRBV12-3/TRBV12-4|-
CASKINGVYEQYF
>TRBJ2-5|TRBV15|TRBD2
CATSSRLAGGGETQYF
>TRBJ2-1|TRBV12-3/TRBV12-4|-
CASSPGGAALNEQFF
>TRBJ2-1|TRBV5-5|-
CASKGGSPEQFF
>TRBJ1-2|TRBV5-5|-
CASSLSPGSSNYGYTF
>TRBJ2-1|TRBV24-1|-
CATSDSLGGGYNEQFF
>TRBJ2-1|TRBV12-3/TRBV12-4|-
CASSPAHKRGMINEQFF
>TRBJ2-1|TRBV18|TRBD1
CASSPRQGGYNEQFF
>TRBJ2-5|TRBV4-2|TRBD2
CASSQELAGKETQYF
>TRBJ2-1|TRBV28|TRBD2
CASRSKRGLAGPNEQFF
>TRBJ2-5|TRBV5-1|-
CASSLGGTETQYF
>TRBJ2-7|TRBV27|-
CASRRQSSLNEQYF
>TRBJ1-1|TRBV28|-
CASVLTQGNTEAFF
>TRBJ2-1|TRBV10-3|TRBD2
CAISTGGEDEQFF
>TRBJ2-5|TRBV12-3/TRBV12-4|-
CASSGIEETQYF
>TRBJ2-3|TRBV20-1|-
CSARGAYTDTQYF
>TRBJ2-1|TRBV10-3|-
CAISESSDEQFF
>TRBJ2-7|TRBV12-3/TRBV12-4|-
CASSLRQAYEQYF
>TRBJ2-1|TRBV5-6|TRBD2
CASSLGTSSFEQFF
>TRBJ2-4|TRBV5-8|-
CASSWAQYF
>TRBJ1-2|TRBV5-1|TRBD1
CASSREGQKYGYTF
>TRBJ2-7|TRBV12-3/TRBV12-4|TRBD1
CASSFRDTTGWEEQYF
>TRBJ2-5|TRBV12-3/TRBV12-4|-
CASNLGIGETQYF
>TRBJ2-7|TRBV20-1|-
CSAPSDRSSYEQYF